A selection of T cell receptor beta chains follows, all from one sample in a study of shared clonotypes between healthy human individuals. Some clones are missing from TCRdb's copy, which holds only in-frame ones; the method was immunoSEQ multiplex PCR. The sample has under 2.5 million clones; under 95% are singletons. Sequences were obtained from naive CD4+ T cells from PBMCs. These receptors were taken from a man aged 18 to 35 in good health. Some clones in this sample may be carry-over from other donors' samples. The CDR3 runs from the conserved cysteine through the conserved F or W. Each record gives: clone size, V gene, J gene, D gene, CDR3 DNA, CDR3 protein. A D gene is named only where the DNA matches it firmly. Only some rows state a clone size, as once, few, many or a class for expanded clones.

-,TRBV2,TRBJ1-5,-,TGTGCCAGCAGCCTGTTGGGACCCGCAATTCAGCCCCAGCATTTT,CASSLLGPAIQPQHF
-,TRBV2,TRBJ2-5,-,TGTGCCAGCAAGGGACTTTCCCAAGAGACCCAGTACTTC,CASKGLSQETQYF
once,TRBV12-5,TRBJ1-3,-,TGTGCTAGTGGTTTGGTAACAGGACAGCGGAACACCATATATTTT,CASGLVTGQRNTIYF
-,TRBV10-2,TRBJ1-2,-,TGCGCCAGCAGTGGATGGGAGGGGCTTAACTATGGCTACACCTTC,CASSGWEGLNYGYTF
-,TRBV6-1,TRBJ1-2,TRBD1,TGTGCCAGCAGTCCAAGGACAGGGACCTATGGCTACACCTTC,CASSPRTGTYGYTF
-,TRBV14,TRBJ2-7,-,TGTGCCAGCAGCCGGGGGGACACGACCTCCTACGAGCAGTACTTC,CASSRGDTTSYEQYF
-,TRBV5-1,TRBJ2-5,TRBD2,TGCGCCAGCAGCTTGGAAGGGACTAGCGGGAAAGAGACCCAGTACTTC,CASSLEGTSGKETQYF
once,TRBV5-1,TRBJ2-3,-,TGCGCCAGCAGCTTGCCCGACCTTCCGGATACGCAGTATTTT,CASSLPDLPDTQYF
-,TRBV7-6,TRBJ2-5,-,TGTGCCAGCAGCTTAGGGGGAACTGCCTTCTTCCGGCGGGTAGAGACCCAGTACTTC,CASSLGGTAFFRRVETQYF
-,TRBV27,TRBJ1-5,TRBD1,TGTGCCAGCAGTTTAGTCGGACAGGGAAACAATCAGCCCCAGCATTTT,CASSLVGQGNNQPQHF
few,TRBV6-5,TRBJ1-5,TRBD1,TGTGCCAGCAGGCGACAGGGTGACGGGCCCCAGCATTTT,CASRRQGDGPQHF
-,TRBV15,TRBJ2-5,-,TGTGCCACCAGCAGAGGATGGCAGGGACAACAAGAGACCCAGTACTTC,CATSRGWQGQQETQYF
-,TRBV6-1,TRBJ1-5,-,TGTGCCGTCTCGGAGCACAGACCCCTCCAGCCCCAGCATTTT,CAVSEHRPLQPQHF
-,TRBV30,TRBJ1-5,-,TGTGCCTGGAGTAGCAGGGGCAATCAGCCCCAGCATTTT,CAWSSRGNQPQHF
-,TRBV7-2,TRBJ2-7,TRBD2,TGTGCCAGCAGCTCCCCTGAAGCGGGAGGTCACGGCGAGCAGTACTTC,CASSSPEAGGHGEQYF
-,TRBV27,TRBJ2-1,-,TGTGCCAGCAGGACCCGGGGCGGCTCTGTGTCCAATGAGCAGTTCTTC,CASRTRGGSVSNEQFF
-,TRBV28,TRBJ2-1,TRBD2,TGTGCCAGCAGCCTTTTAGCGGGGGGGGACAATGAGCAGTTCTTC,CASSLLAGGDNEQFF
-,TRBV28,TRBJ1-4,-,TGTGCCAGCAGTTACTCGGTAGGGGCACTGTTTTTT,CASSYSVGALFF
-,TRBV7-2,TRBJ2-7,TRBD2,TGTGCCAGCAGCTCGACTAGCGGGTCAATCTACGAGCAGTACTTC,CASSSTSGSIYEQYF